The 21 T cell receptor beta chains below all came from one sample that was sequenced in a study of CD8 T cells in ankylosing spondylitis. One entry per CDR3 protein, called by TCRdb with MiXCR from the 5' RACE reads. The sample lists roughly 150,000 distinct CDR3 sequences, approximately 32% occurring once. The material sequenced was synovial fluid, either unsorted or a sorted T cell fraction (not recorded which). These receptors originate from a male donor with ankylosing spondylitis.

This rearrangement joins TRBV6-5 to TRBJ2-2, with unresolved D. The V end lost 6 bases, the J end lost 1 base, and 3 bases lay between the germline ends. Germline V gene data show CDR1 as MNHEY and CDR2 as SVGAGI. The CDR3 is made up of 12 amino acids. The CDR3 DNA reads as TGTGCCAGCAGACAGAACACCGGGGAGCTGTTTTTT. It encodes CASRQNTGELFF.

The gene calls are TRBV24-1 and TRBJ2-1; 11 bases match TRBD1. This CDR3 comprises 15 residues. The germline CDR1 and CDR2 sequences are KGHDR and SFDVKD. Unmatched junction bases numbered 5, after V lost 4 bases and J lost 7 bases. The CDR3: CATSEGTGGKNEQFF. DNA of the CDR3: TGTGCCACCAGTGAAGGGACAGGGGGGAAGAATGAGCAGTTCTTC.

The V call is TRBV4-3, the J call TRBJ2-7; TRBD2 matches at 11 bases. V dropped 0 bases and J dropped 5; count of bases not matched to a gene: 6. Germline CDR1 is LGHNA and CDR2 is YSLEER. The CDR3 consists of 16 residues. CDR3 in amino acids: CASSQDLAGGTDEQYF. The DNA of the CDR3 is TGCGCCAGCAGCCAAGACCTAGCGGGAGGCACCGACGAGCAGTACTTC.

The genes are TRBV7-9 and TRBJ1-1; a possible D gene is TRBD1 (5 bases). V lost 4 bases and J 9 bases, leaving 18 bases between the germline ends. Germline-derived CDR1 and CDR2 are SEHNR and FQNEAQ (reference sequence). The CDR3 is 14 residues long. The CDR3 DNA follows: TGTGCCAGCAGCTCCAGACGGGACGGACTACAAGCTTTCTTT. This sequence encodes CASSSRRDGLQAFF.

The CDR3 nucleotides read TGTGCCAGCACCACTTGGGGGGAGCAGTACTTC. Its protein product is CASTTWGEQYF. The J gene is TRBJ2-7, the V gene TRBV2; possibly TRBD1 or TRBD2 for D (5 bases each). The CDR3 has 11 residues. Trimming left V 7 bases short and J 7 bases short, with 11 bases between. Germline CDR1 SNHLY, CDR2 FYNNEI.

This clonotype was found many times. The chain has TRBV12-3 or TRBV12-4 and TRBJ2-1; D is undetermined. The V gene lost 3 bases and the J gene lost 9 bases, with 21 bases spanning the gap. The CDR3 sequence is 16 residues long. The CDR3 nucleotides are TGTGCCAGCAGTTTTCCCCCTACGGGTTCATCCAGTGAGCAGTTCTTC. Protein sequence: CASSFPPTGSSSEQFF.

V is TRBV30 and J is TRBJ1-3; 10 bases match TRBD1. CDR1 and CDR2 from the germline V gene are GTSNPN and SVGIG (reference sequence). This CDR3 comprises 18 residues. Germline trimming cut 3 bases from V and 3 bases from J; bases unmatched to any gene: 14. CDR3 coding DNA: TGTGCCTGGAGCCCCTTGACAGGGGGCCTTGCCGTTGGAAACACCATATATTTT. Residues: CAWSPLTGGLAVGNTIYF.

The rearrangement joins TRBV5-1 to TRBJ1-4, with D possibly matching TRBD1 (5 bases). This CDR3 contains 14 residues. Deletions cut 4 bases from V and 8 bases from J, with 15 bases between. Germline values: CDR1 SGHRS, CDR2 YFSETQ. The CDR3 reads CASSPGLEGEKLFF. The CDR3, as DNA: TGCGCCAGCAGCCCGGGTCTCGAGGGGGAAAAACTGTTTTTT.

This clonotype was detected many times. The V call is TRBV7-9, the J call TRBJ1-2; TRBD1 is a possible D gene (5 bases). V was trimmed by 3 bases and J by 4 bases, leaving 9 bases between them. The CDR3 is 13 residues long. The germline V gene encodes CDR1 SEHNR and CDR2 FQNEAQ (reference sequence). The CDR3 loop reads CASSFGDLYGYTF. The DNA for the CDR3 is TGTGCCAGCAGCTTCGGGGACCTCTATGGCTACACCTTC.

The chain joins TRBV5-4 to TRBJ2-2; TRBD2 aligns across 7 bases. Germline trimming cut 4 bases from V and 1 base from J; bases unmatched to any gene: 4. The CDR3 spans 15 residues. Germline-derived CDR1 and CDR2 are SGHNT and YYREEE (reference sequence). The CDR3 sequence: CASSISGRNTGELFF. Here the CDR3 DNA reads TGTGCCAGCAGCATTAGCGGGCGGAACACCGGGGAGCTGTTTTTT.

The rearrangement joins TRBV29-1 to TRBJ2-1; 9 positions match TRBD1. V was pared by 7 bases and J by 15 bases, with 13 bases of the junction left unmatched. Germline loops: CDR1 SQVTM, CDR2 ANQGSEA. The CDR3 totals 12 residues. The CDR3 region has the DNA TGCAGCGCATCCGTGGACAGGGGTCGGGGGTTCTTC. Translation gives CSASVDRGRGFF.

The rearrangement uses TRBV20-1 and TRBJ1-4; D possibly corresponds to TRBD1 (6 bases). V was shortened by 5 bases and J by 0 bases, with 10 bases between the two germline ends. Germline CDR1 DFQATT, CDR2 SNEGSKA (reference sequence). The CDR3 loop spans 14 amino acids. The CDR3 reads CSAGTGSTNEKLFF. DNA of the CDR3: TGCAGTGCTGGTACAGGGTCAACTAATGAAAAACTGTTTTTT.

The CDR3 DNA is TGCGCCAGCAGCTCCGGGACCTTTAATGAAAAACTGTTTTTT. The encoded protein is CASSSGTFNEKLFF. This rearrangement joins TRBV5-1 to TRBJ1-4, with D possibly matching TRBD1 (5 bases). The germline V and J ends were trimmed by 3 bases and 4 bases, with 10 bases remaining between them. The CDR3 totals 14 residues. The germline V gene encodes CDR1 SGHRS and CDR2 YFSETQ.

V is TRBV5-1 and J is TRBJ1-1; 7 bases match TRBD1. CDR1 and CDR2 (germline): SGHRS, YFSETQ. Trimming at V came to 4 bases and at J to 1 base, leaving 7 bases not matched to a gene. This CDR3 contains 15 residues. DNA for the CDR3: TGCGCCAGCAGCAGAAACAGGGGCCCGAACACTGAAGCTTTCTTT. Its translation is CASSRNRGPNTEAFF.

The chain carries TRBV20-1 and TRBJ2-5; maybe TRBD2 (6 bases). The CDR3 totals 15 residues. Between the trimmed V and J ends, which lost 3 bases and 4 bases, there was a span of 18 bases. Germline CDR1 reads DFQATT; CDR2 reads SNEGSKA (reference sequence). The chain's CDR3 is CSASPGVPPGETQYF. CDR3 DNA sequence: TGCAGTGCTAGCCCGGGGGTACCTCCCGGAGAGACCCAGTACTTC.

The V call is TRBV6-1, the J call TRBJ2-3, with D perhaps matching TRBD2 (5 bases). CDR1 is MNHNS and CDR2 is SASEGT in the germline V gene. The CDR3 covers 13 residues. Trimming stripped 7 bases from V and 2 bases from J, with 10 bases between. CDR3 in DNA: TGTGCCAGCAATCTGGACTCCACAGATACGCAGTATTTT. Translation gives CASNLDSTDTQYF.

This clonotype occurred many times. J is TRBJ2-2 and V is TRBV6-5; D may correspond to TRBD1 or TRBD2 (5 bases each). V lost 3 bases and J lost 0, with 11 bases in between. The germline gives CDR1 MNHEY, CDR2 SVGAGI. This CDR3 region has 16 residues. The DNA for the CDR3 is TGTGCCAGCAGTTATAAAGGGGACGCGAACACCGGGGAGCTGTTTTTT. It yields the protein CASSYKGDANTGELFF.

This clonotype was counted at least ten times. V is TRBV6-1 and J is TRBJ2-2; 11 bases fit TRBD2. The CDR3 is 16 amino acids. Germline loops: CDR1 MNHNS, CDR2 SASEGT. Trimming removed 3 bases from V and 5 bases from J; junction bases left unmatched: 5. CDR3 amino acids: CASSDPGLAVTGELFF. The CDR3, as DNA: TGTGCCAGCAGTGACCCGGGACTAGCGGTTACCGGGGAGCTGTTTTTT.

The chain recombines TRBV24-1 with TRBJ2-1; D is possibly TRBD2 (7 bases). Per the germline V gene, CDR1 is KGHDR and CDR2 is SFDVKD. The CDR3 runs 15 residues. Trimming took off 5 bases at V and 7 bases at J, with 17 bases between the two ends. The CDR3 loop is CATSGGAGAQNEQFF. CDR3 nucleotides: TGTGCCACCAGTGGGGGTGCGGGGGCCCAGAATGAGCAGTTCTTC.

This clonotype has ten or more counts. The J gene is TRBJ2-7, the V gene TRBV7-2; no firm D call. CDR1 is SGHTA and CDR2 is FQGNSA in the germline V gene. Trimming shortened V by 6 bases and J by 3 bases, and 6 bases separated the two germline ends. This CDR3 spans 11 amino acids. Here the CDR3 reads CASSQIYEQYF. The CDR3 nucleotides are TGTGCCAGCAGTCAAATCTACGAGCAGTACTTC.

This chain connects TRBV7-2 to TRBJ1-2; D call uncertain. Trimming cost V 5 bases and J 2 bases, with 9 bases left between them. The CDR3 extends over 13 amino acids. Germline values: CDR1 SGHTA, CDR2 FQGNSA. CDR3 protein: CASSADGNYGYTF. The DNA of the CDR3 is TGTGCCAGCAGCGCCGACGGGAACTATGGCTACACCTTC.